These 21 T cell receptor beta chains originate from one sample sequenced in a study of blood T cell repertoires in COVID-19. Assay used: immunoSEQ multiplex PCR; TCRdb lists only in-frame clones, some missing. In the table there are about 200,000 clones, 80% to 85% of which are singletons. Sequencing used PBMCs or T cells enriched from blood (not recorded which). These receptors were collected from a man between 40 and 49 years old who had recovered from COVID-19.

The chain combines TRBV3-1 (or the pseudogene TRBV3-2) with TRBJ2-3; D is unclear. CDR3 length equals 15 residues. CDR1 is LGHDT and CDR2 is YNNKEL in the germline V gene (reference sequence). Trimming shortened V by 0 bases and J by 1 base, and 8 bases separated the two germline ends. CDR3 in DNA: TGTGCCAGCAGCCAAGAAAGTACAGGCACAGATACGCAGTATTTT. Amino acid sequence: CASSQESTGTDTQYF.

The CDR3 here is CASSPGTVYGYTF. The CDR3 DNA sequence: TGTGCCAGCAGTCCCGGGACAGTCTATGGCTACACCTTC. This rearrangement joins TRBV6-5 to TRBJ1-2; 7 bases are shared with TRBD1. After removal of 5 bases from V and 4 bases from J, the junction contained 4 bases not matched to a gene. Germline assignment: CDR1 MNHEY and CDR2 SVGAGI. CDR3 length equals 13 residues.

The V and J genes are TRBV19 and TRBJ2-5; 9 nucleotides align to TRBD1. V shed 4 bases and J 5 bases; nucleotides not matched to a gene: 5. The CDR3 spans 14 residues. Germline-derived CDR1 and CDR2 are LNHDA and SQIVND (reference sequence). The CDR3 protein is CASSTGTGMETQYF. The CDR3 bases are TGTGCCAGTAGTACTGGGACAGGGATGGAGACCCAGTACTTC.

By sample fraction, this clone is medium-sized (0.01 to 0.1%). The chain carries TRBV25-1 and TRBJ2-1, with TRBD1 identical over 9 bases. The ends lost 4 bases at V and 7 bases at J; junction bases unmatched: 8. Germline V gene lookup returns CDR1 MGHDK and CDR2 SYGVNS. The CDR3 totals 15 residues. For the CDR3, the DNA is TGTGCCAGCAGTGCGGGACAGGGTCATGCAAATGAGCAGTTCTTC. Encoded protein: CASSAGQGHANEQFF.

This chain uses TRBV7-9 with TRBJ1-3; D might be TRBD1 (6 bases). CDR1 SEHNR and CDR2 FQNEAQ come from the germline V gene (reference sequence). V lost 1 base and J 4 bases, leaving 14 bases between the germline ends. This CDR3 region has 16 residues. The CDR3 nucleotides are TGTGCCAGCAGCTTAGAGCAGACAGGTTCGGGAAACACCATATATTTT. This encodes CASSLEQTGSGNTIYF.

The genes are TRBV2 and TRBJ1-2, with 7 bases lining up with TRBD1. This CDR3 has 14 residues. J gave up 3 bases and V 6 bases, and 7 bases lay outside the gene matches. Germline V gene lookup returns CDR1 SNHLY and CDR2 FYNNEI. The CDR3 nucleotides are TGTGCCAGCAGACCACAGGGGTACGACTATGGCTACACCTTC. It translates to CASRPQGYDYGYTF. Filled out from reference TRBV2 and TRBJ1-2, the complete variable domain reads EPEVTQTPSHQVTQMGQEVILRCVPISNHLYFYWYRQILGQKVEFLVSFYNNEISEKSEIFDDQFSVERPDGSNFTLKIRSTKLEDSAMYFCASRPQGYDYGYTFGSGTRLTVV.

This clone was observed a few times. The J gene is TRBJ1-1, the V gene TRBV28, with D possibly TRBD1 on 6 matching bases. Per germline, CDR1 MDHEN and CDR2 SYDVKM. This CDR3 comprises 17 residues. V lost 7 bases to trimming and J lost 3 bases, with 24 bases between them. Written as DNA, the CDR3 is TGTGCCAGCACCCGATGGGACATAGGTCTGAAGGACACTGAAGCTTTCTTT. This translates into CASTRWDIGLKDTEAFF.

In DNA, the CDR3 is TGTGCCAGCAGCTTGTCGAAGACAGGGAGTCGCTACACCTTC. As protein: CASSLSKTGSRYTF. The chain combines TRBV5-8 with TRBJ1-2, with 7 bases identical to TRBD1. CDR1 and CDR2 from the germline V gene are SGHTS and YDEGEE. V lost 1 base and J lost 9; bases outside the gene matches: 9. The CDR3 sequence is 14 residues long.

This chain uses TRBV30 with TRBJ1-3; no firm D call. The V end was cut by 5 bases, the J end by 0 bases, with 8 bases between. Germline loops: CDR1 GTSNPN, CDR2 SVGIG (reference sequence). The CDR3 consists of 13 residues. The CDR3: CAWGRSSGNTIYF. CDR3 sequence (DNA): TGTGCCTGGGGACGGAGCTCTGGAAACACCATATATTTT.

This clone was seen only once. The rearrangement links TRBV10-3 to TRBJ1-1; 10 positions agree with TRBD1. CDR1 and CDR2 from the germline V gene are ENHRY and SYGVKD. The J segment lost 5 bases and the V segment lost 2 bases, leaving 2 bases of the junction unmatched. This CDR3 has 14 residues. CDR3 residues: CAISERDRGTEAFF. CDR3 nucleotides: TGTGCCATCAGTGAGCGGGACAGGGGTACTGAAGCTTTCTTT.

The rearrangement joins TRBV6-1 to TRBJ1-2; 9 bases agree with TRBD1. The germline gives CDR1 MNHNS, CDR2 SASEGT. There are 14 residues in the CDR3. Germline trimming cut 3 bases from V and 2 bases from J; bases unmatched to any gene: 1. The CDR3 loop is CASSEDRGNYGYTF. The CDR3 coding sequence is TGTGCCAGCAGTGAGGACAGGGGCAACTATGGCTACACCTTC.

The rearrangement links TRBV5-5 to TRBJ1-4, with D maybe TRBD1 (5 bases). The germline CDR1 and CDR2 sequences are SGHKS and YYEKEE (reference sequence). The CDR3 covers 16 residues. V was shortened by 0 bases and J by 0 bases, with 9 bases between the two germline ends. In nucleotides, the CDR3 is TGTGCCAGCAGCTTGGCCGACAGAGCAACTAATGAAAAACTGTTTTTT. Translation gives CASSLADRATNEKLFF.

The rearrangement links TRBV3-1 (or the pseudogene TRBV3-2) to TRBJ1-1; 7 bases are a match to TRBD1. V was pared by 2 bases and J by 1 base, with 4 bases of the junction left unmatched. The CDR3 sequence is 15 residues long. CDR1 LGHDT and CDR2 YNNKEL come from the germline V gene (reference sequence). The CDR3 sequence: CASSQNRGWNTEAFF. The CDR3 region has the DNA TGTGCCAGCAGCCAAAACAGGGGATGGAACACTGAAGCTTTCTTT.

This clone was counted between two and nine times. The V gene is TRBV19, the J gene TRBJ2-7; a weak D match, TRBD1 (6 bases). The germline V gene encodes CDR1 LNHDA and CDR2 SQIVND (reference sequence). Trimming removed 5 bases from V and 3 bases from J, with 14 bases in between. The length of the CDR3 is 14 residues. The chain's CDR3 is CASSSPNRVYEQYF. CDR3 DNA sequence: TGTGCCAGTAGTTCCCCGAACAGGGTCTACGAGCAGTACTTC.

This clone was recorded a few times. The V gene is TRBV5-6, the J gene TRBJ1-1, with a tentative D call TRBD1 (5 bases). V was pared by 4 bases and J by 1 base, with 20 bases between. The CDR3 sequence is 17 residues long. The V gene's germline CDR1 is SGHDT and CDR2 YYEEEE. CDR3 sequence (DNA): TGTGCCAGCAGCGCACTACAGGTTCTGGTTGGGAACACTGAAGCTTTCTTT. Translating it yields CASSALQVLVGNTEAFF.

The chain links TRBV28 to TRBJ2-1; weak D call: TRBD1 (5 bases). Germline V gene data show CDR1 as MDHEN and CDR2 as SYDVKM. With 4 bases removed from V and 5 bases from J, the gap between germline ends came to 15 bases. This CDR3 is 15 amino acids long. DNA for the CDR3: TGTGCCAGCAGTTGGGGCTCGGCCAAGAACAATGAGCAGTTCTTC. This sequence encodes CASSWGSAKNNEQFF.

This CDR3 is CATSPRGLTGVNTEAFF. DNA for the CDR3: TGTGCCACCAGCCCACGCGGGTTGACGGGCGTGAACACTGAAGCTTTCTTT. This chain uses TRBV15 with TRBJ1-1, with D uncertain. Germline V gives CDR1 LNHNV, CDR2 YYDKDF (reference sequence). Trimming removed 5 bases at V and 0 bases at J, with 19 bases between. The CDR3 runs 17 residues.

This sequence joins TRBV11-2 and TRBJ2-5; 8 nucleotides match TRBD1. The CDR3 loop spans 14 amino acids. J gave up 9 bases and V 5 bases, and 11 bases lay outside the gene matches. Germline lookup yields CDR1 SGHAT and CDR2 FQNNGV. The DNA for the CDR3 is TGTGCCAGCAGCCTGGGACAGGCATCTGGGGCCCAGTACTTC. Encoded protein: CASSLGQASGAQYF.

The V and J genes are TRBV20-1 and TRBJ2-7, with a possible D match to TRBD2 (5 bases). This CDR3 is 11 amino acids long. Germline CDR1 DFQATT, CDR2 SNEGSKA (reference sequence). V lost 4 bases, J lost 9 bases, and 13 bases lay in between. The CDR3 region has the DNA TGCAGTGCTACTGTGCAGCGGTGGCAGTACTTC. It codes for CSATVQRWQYF.

This chain's CDR3 is CSASCRTGFCEQYF. The CDR3 DNA is TGCAGTGCTAGTTGCCGGACAGGCTTCTGCGAGCAGTACTTC. The chain is built from TRBV20-1 and TRBJ2-7, with TRBD1 matching 7 bases. V lost 3 bases, J lost 6 bases, and 11 bases stayed unmatched. Germline assignment: CDR1 DFQATT and CDR2 SNEGSKA (reference sequence). There are 14 residues in the CDR3.

The chain is built from TRBV7-2 and TRBJ2-1; possibly TRBD1 for D (5 bases). The CDR3 is made up of 14 amino acids. From germline, CDR1 is SGHTA and CDR2 FQGNSA. V lost 5 bases, J lost 6 bases, and 14 bases lay in between. The CDR3 DNA reads TGTGCCAGCAGCAACACAGGATTAGGCAATGAGCAGTTCTTC. Its translation: CASSNTGLGNEQFF.